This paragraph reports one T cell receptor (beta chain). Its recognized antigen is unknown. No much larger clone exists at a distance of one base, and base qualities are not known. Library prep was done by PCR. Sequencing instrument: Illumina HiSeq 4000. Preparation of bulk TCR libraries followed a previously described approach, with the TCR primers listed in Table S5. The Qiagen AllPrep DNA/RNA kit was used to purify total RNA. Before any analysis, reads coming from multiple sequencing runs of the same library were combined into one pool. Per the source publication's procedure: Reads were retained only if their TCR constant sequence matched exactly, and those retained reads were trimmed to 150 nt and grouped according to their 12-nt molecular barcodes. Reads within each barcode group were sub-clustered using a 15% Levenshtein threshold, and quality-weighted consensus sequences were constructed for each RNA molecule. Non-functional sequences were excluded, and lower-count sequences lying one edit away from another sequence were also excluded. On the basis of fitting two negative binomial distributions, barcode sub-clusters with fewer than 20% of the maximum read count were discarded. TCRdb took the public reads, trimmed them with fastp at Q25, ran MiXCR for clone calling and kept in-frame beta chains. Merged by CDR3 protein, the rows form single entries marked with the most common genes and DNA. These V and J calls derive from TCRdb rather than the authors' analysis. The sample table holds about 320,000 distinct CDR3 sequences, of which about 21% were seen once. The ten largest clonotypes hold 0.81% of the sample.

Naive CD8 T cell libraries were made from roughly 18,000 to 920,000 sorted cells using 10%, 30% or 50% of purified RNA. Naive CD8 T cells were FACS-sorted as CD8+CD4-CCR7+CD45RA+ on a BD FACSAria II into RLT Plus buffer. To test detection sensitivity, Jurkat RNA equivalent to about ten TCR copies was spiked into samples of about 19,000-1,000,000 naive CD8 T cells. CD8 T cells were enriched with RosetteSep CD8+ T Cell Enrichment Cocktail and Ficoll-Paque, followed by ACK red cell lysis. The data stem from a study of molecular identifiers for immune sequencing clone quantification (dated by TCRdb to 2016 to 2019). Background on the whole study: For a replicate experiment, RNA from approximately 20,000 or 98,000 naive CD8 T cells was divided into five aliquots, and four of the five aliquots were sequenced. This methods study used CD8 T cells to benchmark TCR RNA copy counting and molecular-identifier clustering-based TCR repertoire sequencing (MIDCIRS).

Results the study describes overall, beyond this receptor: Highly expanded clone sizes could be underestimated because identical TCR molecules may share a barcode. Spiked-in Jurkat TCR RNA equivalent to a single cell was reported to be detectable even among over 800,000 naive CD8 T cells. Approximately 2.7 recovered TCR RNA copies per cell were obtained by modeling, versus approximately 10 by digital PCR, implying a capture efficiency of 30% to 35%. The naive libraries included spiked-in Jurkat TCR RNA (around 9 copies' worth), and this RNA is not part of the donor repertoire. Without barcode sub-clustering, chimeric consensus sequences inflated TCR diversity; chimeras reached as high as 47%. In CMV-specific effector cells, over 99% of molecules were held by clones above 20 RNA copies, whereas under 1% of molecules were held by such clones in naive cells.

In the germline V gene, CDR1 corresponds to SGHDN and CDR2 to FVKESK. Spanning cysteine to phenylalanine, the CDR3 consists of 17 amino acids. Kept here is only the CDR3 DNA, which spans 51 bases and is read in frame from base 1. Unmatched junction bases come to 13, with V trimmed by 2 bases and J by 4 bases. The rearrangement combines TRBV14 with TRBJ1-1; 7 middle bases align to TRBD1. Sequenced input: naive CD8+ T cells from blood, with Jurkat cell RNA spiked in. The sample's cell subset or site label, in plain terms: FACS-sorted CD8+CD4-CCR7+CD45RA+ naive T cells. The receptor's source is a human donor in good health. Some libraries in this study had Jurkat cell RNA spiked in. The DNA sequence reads TGTGCCAGCAGCCAACTACAGGGGCTGGATCTAGGCACTGAAGCTTTCTTT. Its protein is CASSQLQGLDLGTEAFF.